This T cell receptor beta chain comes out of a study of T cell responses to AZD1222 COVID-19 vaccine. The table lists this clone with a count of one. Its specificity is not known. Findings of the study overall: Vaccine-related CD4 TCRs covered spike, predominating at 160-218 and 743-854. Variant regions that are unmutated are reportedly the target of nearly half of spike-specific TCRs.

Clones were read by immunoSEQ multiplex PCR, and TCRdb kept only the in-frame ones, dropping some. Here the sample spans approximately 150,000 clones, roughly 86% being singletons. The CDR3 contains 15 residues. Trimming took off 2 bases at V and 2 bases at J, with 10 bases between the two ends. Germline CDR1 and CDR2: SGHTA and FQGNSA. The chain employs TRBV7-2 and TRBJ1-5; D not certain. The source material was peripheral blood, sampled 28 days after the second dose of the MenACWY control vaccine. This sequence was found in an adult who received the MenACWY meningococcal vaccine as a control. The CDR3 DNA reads TGTGCCAGCAGCTTAAGCGGCCGGGGCAATCAGCCCCAGCATTTT. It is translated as CASSLSGRGNQPQHF.